Below are 26 T cell receptor beta chains sequenced from a single sample in a study of blood T cell repertoires in COVID-19. Assay: immunoSEQ multiplex PCR; the TCRdb copy retains only in-frame clones and omits some. The sample records about 390,000 clones, over 75% being singletons. Sequenced: peripheral blood. The receptors were sampled from a woman in her sixties with COVID-19, enrolled during active disease.

This clone has only one observation. V usage is TRBV28 and J usage is TRBJ2-1; 15 nucleotides line up with TRBD2. Germline values: CDR1 MDHEN, CDR2 SYDVKM. With 1 base clipped from V and 0 bases from J, the junction kept 19 bases outside the gene matches. The CDR3 covers 24 residues. The chain's CDR3 is CASSLLPGGPTGLAGGDSYNEQFF. CDR3 nucleotide sequence: TGTGCCAGCAGTTTATTACCAGGGGGCCCGACGGGACTAGCGGGGGGCGACTCCTACAATGAGCAGTTCTTC.

The chain links TRBV6-5 to TRBJ2-2; D ambiguous. Germline CDR1 MNHEY, CDR2 SVGAGI. The V end was cut by 2 bases, the J end by 0 bases, with 7 bases between. This CDR3 is 15 amino acids long. The CDR3 region has the DNA TGTGCCAGCAGTTACACGGAGTCGAACACCGGGGAGCTGTTTTTT. Its protein is CASSYTESNTGELFF.

This rearrangement joins TRBV21-1 to TRBJ1-5. TRBV21-1 is a recognized pseudogene. The CDR3 contains 17 residues. This CDR3 reads CASSKALLERRDQPQHF. The CDR3 coding sequence is TGTGCCAGCAGCAAAGCGCTGTTGGAGAGGAGGGATCAGCCCCAGCATTTT.

The chain employs TRBV3-1 (or the pseudogene TRBV3-2) and TRBJ1-4, with D perhaps matching TRBD1 (6 bases). Deletions cut 3 bases from V and 6 bases from J, with 11 bases between. Germline loops: CDR1 LGHDT, CDR2 YNNKEL (reference sequence). This CDR3 has 14 amino acids. This CDR3 is CASSQPPGDEKLFF. In nucleotides, the CDR3 is TGTGCCAGCAGCCAGCCCCCAGGGGATGAAAAACTGTTTTTT.

This clone has only one observation. The chain couples TRBV11-1 to TRBJ2-5; weak D call: TRBD1 (6 bases). Germline CDR1 SGHAT, CDR2 FQDESV (reference sequence). Trimming removed 5 bases at V and 4 bases at J, with 14 bases between. The CDR3 runs to 14 residues. In nucleotides, the CDR3 is TGTGCCAGCAGCGACCGGGACACCCTAGAGACCCAGTACTTC. This encodes CASSDRDTLETQYF.

A single count supports this clone. The rearrangement joins TRBV9 to TRBJ1-2; D may be TRBD1 (5 bases). The V and J ends lost 0 bases and 4 bases respectively, with 16 bases between them. This CDR3 comprises 16 residues. Germline CDR1 SGDLS, CDR2 YYNGEE. The CDR3 DNA is TGTGCCAGCAGCGTAGATGGGCCCGGGGGAGCCTATGGCTACACCTTC. It specifies CASSVDGPGGAYGYTF.

This clone was found a few times. The chain links TRBV28 to TRBJ2-5, with TRBD2 as a possible D gene (7 bases). Trimming removed 3 bases from V and 5 bases from J, with 19 bases in between. CDR3 length equals 16 residues. Germline V CDR1 and CDR2: MDHEN, SYDVKM. CDR3 sequence: CASSLGGGGLTETQYF. DNA for the CDR3: TGTGCCAGCAGTTTGGGCGGGGGCGGACTCACCGAGACCCAGTACTTC.

The V and J genes are TRBV3-1 (or the pseudogene TRBV3-2) and TRBJ1-1; 7 nucleotides match TRBD1. Germline values: CDR1 LGHDT, CDR2 YNNKEL (reference sequence). This CDR3 is built from 15 residues. J lost 0 bases, V lost 1 base, and 2 bases had no gene match. The CDR3 nucleotides are TGTGCCAGCAGCCAAGTCACAGGGGTGAACACTGAAGCTTTCTTT. Translated, it gives CASSQVTGVNTEAFF.

Details on this clone: This sample includes further DNA sequences coding for the same CDR3. The chain combines TRBV6-5 with TRBJ1-2; D is ambiguous. The germline V gene has CDR1 MNHEY and CDR2 SVGAGI. Trimming took off 8 bases at V and 3 bases at J, with 10 bases between the two ends. The CDR3 contains 12 residues. CDR3 region: CASAQAHYGYTF. The CDR3 region has the DNA TGTGCCAGCGCGCAGGCCCACTATGGCTACACCTTC.

V gene TRBV9 combines with J gene TRBJ1-4; D is unresolved. CDR1 and CDR2 (germline): SGDLS, YYNGEE. The V and J ends lost 4 bases and 0 bases respectively, with 10 bases between them. This CDR3 has 15 amino acids. CDR3 sequence (DNA): TGTGCCAGCAGCCCCAGGCTCTCAACTAATGAAAAACTGTTTTTT. Residues: CASSPRLSTNEKLFF.

This chain links TRBV11-2 with TRBJ2-5, with a tentative D call TRBD2 (6 bases). This CDR3 has 14 residues. Trimming stripped 3 bases from V and 5 bases from J, with 13 bases between. CDR1 is SGHAT and CDR2 is FQNNGV in the germline V gene. CDR3 sequence reads: CASSFAGSGETQYF. The CDR3 coding sequence is TGTGCCAGCAGCTTCGCGGGGTCGGGTGAGACCCAGTACTTC.

The chain uses TRBV9 and TRBJ2-1; 16 bases agree with TRBD2. CDR3 length: 19 residues. Germline V lookup: CDR1 SGDLS, CDR2 YYNGEE. V was clipped by 3 bases and J by 4 bases; unmatched bases: 10. In DNA, the CDR3 is TGTGCCAGCAGCGCATCCGGGACTAGCGGGGGGGCCCCGTACAATGAGCAGTTCTTC. Translation gives CASSASGTSGGAPYNEQFF.

This chain uses TRBV19 with TRBJ2-2; 14 positions match TRBD2. Unmatched junction bases numbered 7, after V lost 6 bases and J lost 7 bases. The CDR3 contains 16 residues. Germline V CDR1 and CDR2: LNHDA, SQIVND (reference sequence). As DNA, the CDR3 is TGTGCCAGTAGCCGACTAGCGGGGGGGCCCAGCGGGGAGCTGTTTTTT. This codes for CASSRLAGGPSGELFF.

V and J are TRBV4-1 and TRBJ2-6, with 9 bases identical to TRBD1. The germline gives CDR1 MGHRA, CDR2 YSYEKL. V trimming: 1 base; J trimming: 0 bases; junction bases outside the gene matches: 7. The length of the CDR3 is 19 residues. CDR3 bases: TGCGCCAGCAGCCAAGCTACCGGGACAGGGTTCTCTGGGGCCAACGTCCTGACTTTC. This translates into CASSQATGTGFSGANVLTF.

As DNA, the CDR3 is TGTGCCAGCAGGTCTTATGCGGGGGGTCTCAATGAGCAGTTCTTC. Translated, it gives CASRSYAGGLNEQFF. This chain connects TRBV11-2 to TRBJ2-1; 8 bases are shared with TRBD2. The germline V gene has CDR1 SGHAT and CDR2 FQNNGV. Germline trimming cut 6 bases from V and 6 bases from J; bases unmatched to any gene: 10. The CDR3 has 15 amino acids.

The V call is TRBV19, the J call TRBJ2-4, with a tentative D call TRBD1 (7 bases). CDR1 is LNHDA and CDR2 is SQIVND in the germline V gene (reference sequence). The CDR3 runs 16 residues. V was cut by 5 bases and J by 1 base, with 15 bases left in between. In DNA, the CDR3 is TGTGCCAGTAGTGGCTGGGACAGCGGGGCCAAAAACATTCAGTACTTC. Translating it yields CASSGWDSGAKNIQYF.

As DNA, the CDR3 is TGCGCCAGCAGCTTGGCCTCTCGCTCCTACAATGAGCAGTTCTTC. Residues: CASSLASRSYNEQFF. This chain links TRBV5-1 with TRBJ2-1; unclear D gene. Per germline, CDR1 SGHRS and CDR2 YFSETQ. V lost 0 bases and J 0 bases, leaving 7 bases between the germline ends. The CDR3 has 15 amino acids.

This clone was recorded once. Other DNA sequences in the sample encode the same CDR3. The chain employs TRBV3-1 (or the pseudogene TRBV3-2) and TRBJ1-1; D might be TRBD1 (5 bases). Looked up from germline, CDR1 is LGHDT and CDR2 is YNNKEL (reference sequence). Trimming took 3 bases from V and 4 from J, leaving 9 bases between them. This CDR3 has 13 residues. CDR3 nucleotides: TGTGCCAGCAGCCACGAAAGGGGCACTGAAGCTTTCTTT. As protein: CASSHERGTEAFF.

The CDR3 nucleotides are TGCGCCAGCAGCTTGGCACAGGGATGGGATAATGAGCAGTTCTTC. This translates into CASSLAQGWDNEQFF. The V call is TRBV5-1, the J call TRBJ2-1; TRBD1 might be the D (6 bases). The CDR3 totals 15 residues. Between the trimmed V and J ends, which lost 0 bases and 7 bases, there was a span of 14 bases. The germline gives CDR1 SGHRS, CDR2 YFSETQ. Full variable domain (remainder filled in from reference TRBV5-1 and TRBJ2-1): KAGVTQTPRYLIKTRGQQVTLSCSPISGHRSVSWYQQTPGQGLQFLFEYFSETQRNKGNFPGRFSGRQFSNSRSEMNVSTLELGDSALYLCASSLAQGWDNEQFFGPGTRLTVL.

The gene calls are TRBV4-2 and TRBJ1-4, with 7 bases identical to TRBD1. The CDR3 length is 16 residues. Germline V CDR1 and CDR2: LGHNA, YNFKEQ. Trimming removed 3 bases from V and 6 bases from J; junction bases left unmatched: 10. The CDR3 spells CASSHLGTGVDEKLFF. CDR3 bases: TGTGCCAGCAGCCACCTTGGAACAGGGGTTGATGAAAAACTGTTTTTT.

The count of this clone is one. Other DNA sequences in the sample encode the same CDR3. This chain joins TRBV5-1 and TRBJ1-5; weak D call: TRBD1 (6 bases). This CDR3 contains 13 residues. Trimming took off 0 bases at V and 7 bases at J, with 8 bases between the two ends. Germline lookup yields CDR1 SGHRS and CDR2 YFSETQ. The CDR3 nucleotides read TGCGCCAGCAGCTTGGGGCAGGGGCAGCCCCAGCATTTT. Protein product: CASSLGQGQPQHF.

J is TRBJ2-1 and V is TRBV2; D unclear. CDR3 length: 14 residues. Between the trimmed V and J ends, which lost 4 bases and 2 bases, there was a span of 9 bases. Germline V lookup: CDR1 SNHLY, CDR2 FYNNEI. The CDR3 nucleotides read TGTGCCAGCAGTGGGCTAGTAACCTACAATGAGCAGTTCTTC. This gives the protein CASSGLVTYNEQFF.

The chain has TRBV4-1 and TRBJ1-2; D may be TRBD1 (6 bases). Germline values: CDR1 MGHRA, CDR2 YSYEKL. V lost 0 bases and J 1 base, leaving 12 bases between the germline ends. The CDR3 has 16 amino acids. CDR3 nucleotides: TGCGCCAGCAGCCAAGAATACAGGGCGGGTAACTATGGCTACACCTTC. Protein sequence: CASSQEYRAGNYGYTF.

In this sample, this clone turned up once. Other DNA sequences in the sample encode the same CDR3. J is TRBJ2-3 and V is TRBV5-1, with D maybe TRBD2 (5 bases). Germline V gene sequence: CDR1 SGHRS, CDR2 YFSETQ. The CDR3 has 14 residues. V gave up 0 bases and J gave up 2 bases, with 7 bases separating them. Here the CDR3 DNA reads TGCGCCAGCAGCTTGGGGAGGTCCACAGATACGCAGTATTTT. Encoded protein: CASSLGRSTDTQYF.

The chain employs TRBV3-1 (or the pseudogene TRBV3-2) and TRBJ1-4; 10 bases fit TRBD1. The CDR3 is 16 residues long. Looked up from germline, CDR1 is LGHDT and CDR2 is YNNKEL (reference sequence). Losses at the gene ends were 3 bases for V and 5 bases for J; bases not matched to a gene: 6. The CDR3: CASSHPRTGGNEKLFF. As DNA, the CDR3 is TGTGCCAGCAGCCACCCTAGGACAGGGGGAAATGAAAAACTGTTTTTT.

As regards this clone: The same CDR3 is also encoded by other DNA sequences in this sample. The V call is TRBV18, the J call TRBJ1-3; no clear D gene. Between the trimmed V and J ends, which lost 3 bases and 4 bases, there was a span of 4 bases. CDR3 size: 12 residues. Looked up from germline, CDR1 is KGHSH and CDR2 is LQKENI. CDR3 residues: CASSPEGNTIYF. The CDR3 coding sequence is TGTGCCAGCTCACCGGAGGGAAACACCATATATTTT.